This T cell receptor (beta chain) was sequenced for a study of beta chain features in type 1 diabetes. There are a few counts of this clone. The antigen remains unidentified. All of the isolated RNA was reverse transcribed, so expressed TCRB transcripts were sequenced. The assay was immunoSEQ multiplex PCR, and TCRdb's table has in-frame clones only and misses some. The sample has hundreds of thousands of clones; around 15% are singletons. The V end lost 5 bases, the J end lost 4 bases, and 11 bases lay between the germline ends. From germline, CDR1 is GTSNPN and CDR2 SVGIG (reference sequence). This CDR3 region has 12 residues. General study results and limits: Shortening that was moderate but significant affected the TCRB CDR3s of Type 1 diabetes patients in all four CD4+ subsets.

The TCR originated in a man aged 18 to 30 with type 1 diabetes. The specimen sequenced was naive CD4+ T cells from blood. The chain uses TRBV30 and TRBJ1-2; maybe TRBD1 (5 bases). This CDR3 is CAWGTGPYGYTF. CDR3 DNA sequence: TGTGCCTGGGGGACGGGCCCCTATGGCTACACCTTC.